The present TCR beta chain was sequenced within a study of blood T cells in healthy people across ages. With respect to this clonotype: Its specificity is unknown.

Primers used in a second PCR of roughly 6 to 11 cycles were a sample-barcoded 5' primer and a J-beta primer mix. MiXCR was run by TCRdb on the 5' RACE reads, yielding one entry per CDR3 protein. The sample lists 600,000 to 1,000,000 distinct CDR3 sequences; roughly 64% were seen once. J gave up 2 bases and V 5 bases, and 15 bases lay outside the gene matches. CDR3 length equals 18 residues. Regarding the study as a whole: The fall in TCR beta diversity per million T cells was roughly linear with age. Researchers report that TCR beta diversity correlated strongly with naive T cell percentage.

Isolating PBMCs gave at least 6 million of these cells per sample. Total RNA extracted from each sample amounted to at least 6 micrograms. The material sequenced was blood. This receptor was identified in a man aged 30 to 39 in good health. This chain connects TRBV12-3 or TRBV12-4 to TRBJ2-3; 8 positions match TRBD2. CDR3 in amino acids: CASSLQVLSGTFTDTQYF. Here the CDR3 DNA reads TGTGCCAGCAGTCTACAGGTCCTTAGCGGGACTTTCACAGATACGCAGTATTTT.